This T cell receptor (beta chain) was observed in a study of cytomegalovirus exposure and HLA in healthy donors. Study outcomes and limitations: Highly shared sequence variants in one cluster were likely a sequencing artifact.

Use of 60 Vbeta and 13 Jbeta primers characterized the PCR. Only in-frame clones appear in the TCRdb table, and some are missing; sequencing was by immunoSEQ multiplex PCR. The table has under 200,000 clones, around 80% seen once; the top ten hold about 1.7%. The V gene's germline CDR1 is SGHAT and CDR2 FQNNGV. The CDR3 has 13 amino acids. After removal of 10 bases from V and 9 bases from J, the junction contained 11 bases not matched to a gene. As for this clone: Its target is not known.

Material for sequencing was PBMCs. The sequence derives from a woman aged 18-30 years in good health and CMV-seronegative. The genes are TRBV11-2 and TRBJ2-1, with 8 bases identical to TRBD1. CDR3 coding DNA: TGTGCCATCCCAGGGGGCACGCGCCGTGAGCAGTTCTTC. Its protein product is CAIPGGTRREQFF.